This TCR beta chain stems from a study of blood T cells in healthy people across ages. As for the study in general: Template switching captured about one barcoded beta molecule per two T cells. Broader study findings: Without sorted subsets, naive and antigen-experienced compartments could not be conclusively compared.

V lost 0 bases to trimming and J lost 3 bases; unmatched junction nucleotides: 8. From germline, CDR1 is SGHVS and CDR2 FQNEAQ. The CDR3 is made up of 16 amino acids. It was with a sample-barcoded 5' primer and a J-beta primer mix that a second PCR of roughly 6 to 12 cycles was run. Each CDR3 protein is one row after TCRdb ran MiXCR on the 5' RACE reads. Among 800,000 or so distinct CDR3 sequences listed, about 46% were seen once. This clonotype was observed a few times. Its antigen is as yet unknown. The sequenced sample was blood. The V call is TRBV7-8, the J call TRBJ2-7; 7 positions match TRBD2. The sequence came from a man at least 80 years old in good health. DNA of the CDR3: TGTGCCAGCAGCTTAGCCGAGCTAGCGGCGGGCTACGAGCAGTACTTC. Translation: CASSLAELAAGYEQYF. The complete variable domain, with remaining parts taken from reference TRBV7-8 and TRBJ2-7, reads GAGVSQSPRYKVAKRGQDVALRCDPISGHVSLFWYQQALGQGPEFLTYFQNEAQLDKSGLPSDRFFAERPEGSVSTLKIQRTQQEDSAVYLCASSLAELAAGYEQYFGPGTRLTVT.